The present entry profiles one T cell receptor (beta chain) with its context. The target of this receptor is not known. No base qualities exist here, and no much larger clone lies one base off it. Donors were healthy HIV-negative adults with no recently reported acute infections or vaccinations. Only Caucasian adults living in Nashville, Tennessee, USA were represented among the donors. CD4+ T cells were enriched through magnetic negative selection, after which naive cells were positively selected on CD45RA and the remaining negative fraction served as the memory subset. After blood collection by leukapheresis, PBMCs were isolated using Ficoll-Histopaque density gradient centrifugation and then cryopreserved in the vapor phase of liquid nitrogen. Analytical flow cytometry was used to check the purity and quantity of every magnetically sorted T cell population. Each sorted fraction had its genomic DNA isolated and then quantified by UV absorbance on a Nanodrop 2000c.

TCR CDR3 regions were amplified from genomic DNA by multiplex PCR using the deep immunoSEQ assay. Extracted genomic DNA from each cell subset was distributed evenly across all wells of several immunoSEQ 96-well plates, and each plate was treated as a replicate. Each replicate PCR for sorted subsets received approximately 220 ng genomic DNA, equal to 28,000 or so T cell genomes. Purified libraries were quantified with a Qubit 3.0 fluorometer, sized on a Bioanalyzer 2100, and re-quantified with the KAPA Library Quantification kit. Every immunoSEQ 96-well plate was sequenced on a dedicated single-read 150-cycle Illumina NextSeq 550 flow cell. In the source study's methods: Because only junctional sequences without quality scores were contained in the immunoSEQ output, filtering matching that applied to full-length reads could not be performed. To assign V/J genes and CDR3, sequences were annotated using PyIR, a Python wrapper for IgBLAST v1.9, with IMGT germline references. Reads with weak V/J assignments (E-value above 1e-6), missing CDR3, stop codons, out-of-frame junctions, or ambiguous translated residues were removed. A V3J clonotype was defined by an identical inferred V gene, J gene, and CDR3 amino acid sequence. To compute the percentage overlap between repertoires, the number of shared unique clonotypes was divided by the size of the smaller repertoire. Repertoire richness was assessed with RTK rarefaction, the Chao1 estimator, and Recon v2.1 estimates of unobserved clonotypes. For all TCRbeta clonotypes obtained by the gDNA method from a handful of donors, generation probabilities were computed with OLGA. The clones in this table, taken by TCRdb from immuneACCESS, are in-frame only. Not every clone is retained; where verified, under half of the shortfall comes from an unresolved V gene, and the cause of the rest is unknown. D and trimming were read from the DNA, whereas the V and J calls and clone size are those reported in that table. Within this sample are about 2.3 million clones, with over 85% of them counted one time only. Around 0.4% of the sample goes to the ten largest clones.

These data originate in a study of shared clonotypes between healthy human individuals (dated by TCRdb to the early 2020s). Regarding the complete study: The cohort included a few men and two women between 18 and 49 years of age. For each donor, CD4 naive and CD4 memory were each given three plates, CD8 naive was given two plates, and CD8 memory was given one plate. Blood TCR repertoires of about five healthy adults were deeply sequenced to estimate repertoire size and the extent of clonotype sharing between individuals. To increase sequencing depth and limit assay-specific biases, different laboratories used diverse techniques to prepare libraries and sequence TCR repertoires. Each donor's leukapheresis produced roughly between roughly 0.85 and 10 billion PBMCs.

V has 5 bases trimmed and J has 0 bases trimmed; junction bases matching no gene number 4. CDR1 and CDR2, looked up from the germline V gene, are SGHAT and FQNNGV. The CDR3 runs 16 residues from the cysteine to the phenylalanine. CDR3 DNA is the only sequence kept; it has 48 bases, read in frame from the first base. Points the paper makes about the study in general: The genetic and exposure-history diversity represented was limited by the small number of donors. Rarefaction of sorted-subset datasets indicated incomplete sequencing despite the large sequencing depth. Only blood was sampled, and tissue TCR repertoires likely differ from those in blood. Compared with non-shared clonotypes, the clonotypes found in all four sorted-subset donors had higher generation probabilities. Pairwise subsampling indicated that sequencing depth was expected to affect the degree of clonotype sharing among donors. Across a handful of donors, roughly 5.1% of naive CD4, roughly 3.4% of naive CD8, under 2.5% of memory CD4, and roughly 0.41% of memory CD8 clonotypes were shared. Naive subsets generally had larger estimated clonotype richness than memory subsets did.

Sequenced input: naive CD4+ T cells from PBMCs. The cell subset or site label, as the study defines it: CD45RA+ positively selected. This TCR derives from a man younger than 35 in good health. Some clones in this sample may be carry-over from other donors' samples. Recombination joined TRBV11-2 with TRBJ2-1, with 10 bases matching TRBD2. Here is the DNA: TGTGCCAGCAGCAGGTCTAGCGGGAGCTCCTACAATGAGCAGTTCTTC. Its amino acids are CASSRSSGSSYNEQFF. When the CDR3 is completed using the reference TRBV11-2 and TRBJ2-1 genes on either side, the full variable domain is EAGVAQSPRYKIIEKRQSVAFWCNPISGHATLYWYQQILGQGPKLLIQFQNNGVVDDSQLPKDRFSAERLKGVDSTLKIQPAKLEDSAVYLCASSRSSGSSYNEQFFGPGTRLTVL.